The 32 T cell receptor beta chains presented below share a single source sample, sequenced in a study of blood T cell repertoires in COVID-19. Here immunoSEQ multiplex PCR was the method, and the copy in TCRdb shows in-frame clones only, minus some. The sample shows a few hundred thousand clones, about 68% of them seen only once. What was sequenced was peripheral blood. These receptors came from a woman of 80 years or more with acute or convalescent COVID-19.

The rearrangement joins TRBV15 to TRBJ2-3; maybe TRBD1 (5 bases). V lost 3 bases, J lost 1 base, and 11 bases lay in between. Germline V CDR1 and CDR2: LNHNV, YYDKDF (reference sequence). This CDR3 has 15 residues. This chain's CDR3 is CATSRDTPRTDTQYF. The CDR3 region has the DNA TGTGCCACCAGCAGGGACACTCCTCGCACAGATACGCAGTATTTT. Supplemented by reference TRBV15 and TRBJ2-3, the full variable domain reads DAMVIQNPRYQVTQFGKPVTLSCSQTLNHNVMYWYQQKSSQAPKLLFHYYDKDFNNEADTPDNFQSRRPNTSFCFLDIRSPGLGDTAMYLCATSRDTPRTDTQYFGPGTRLTVL.

This clone was seen only a few times. The genes are TRBV12-3 or TRBV12-4 and TRBJ1-2; D not certain. V was pared by 3 bases and J by 4 bases, with 9 bases between. CDR3 length equals 13 residues. The CDR3 is CASSFKTSYGYTF. The DNA of the CDR3 is TGTGCCAGCAGTTTCAAAACGAGCTATGGCTACACCTTC.

The chain employs TRBV30 and TRBJ2-1; D is possibly TRBD1 (6 bases). This CDR3 has 15 amino acids. Trimming cost V 0 bases and J 2 bases, with 11 bases left between them. CDR1 is GTSNPN, CDR2 SVGIG, per germline (reference sequence). The DNA of the CDR3 is TGTGCCTGGAGTGTCGGACAGCCACCCTACAATGAGCAGTTCTTC. As protein: CAWSVGQPPYNEQFF.

The chain employs TRBV29-1 and TRBJ2-1; 12 nucleotides match TRBD2. V was clipped by 6 bases and J by 9 bases; unmatched bases: 9. The CDR3 extends over 14 amino acids. The germline CDR1 and CDR2 sequences are SQVTM and ANQGSEA. This CDR3 reads CSVAALAGGGEQFF. CDR3 in DNA: TGCAGCGTCGCCGCGCTAGCGGGAGGGGGTGAGCAGTTCTTC.

The chain is built from TRBV15 and TRBJ1-1, with D possibly matching TRBD1 (5 bases). The CDR3 is 12 amino acids. CDR1 and CDR2 from the germline V gene are LNHNV and YYDKDF (reference sequence). V was shortened by 8 bases and J by 5 bases, with 12 bases between the two germline ends. This CDR3 reads CATGGLRTEAFF. CDR3 bases: TGTGCCACCGGGGGACTTCGGACTGAAGCTTTCTTT.

CDR3 residues: CASSPGPSLVTDTQYF. CDR3 nucleotide sequence: TGTGCCAGCTCACCGGGGCCCTCTCTTGTCACAGATACGCAGTATTTT. The V and J genes are TRBV18 and TRBJ2-3, with a weak D call TRBD1 (5 bases). Looked up from germline, CDR1 is KGHSH and CDR2 is LQKENI. Trimming removed 3 bases at V and 2 bases at J, with 15 bases between. There are 16 residues in the CDR3.

The chain carries TRBV6-5 and TRBJ1-5, with D unclear. The V end was cut by 7 bases, the J end by 0 bases, with 13 bases between. Looked up from germline, CDR1 is MNHEY and CDR2 is SVGAGI. The CDR3 totals 15 residues. CDR3 DNA: TGTGCCAGCAAGCCAACCCTCCTTAGCAATCAGCCCCAGCATTTT. It codes for CASKPTLLSNQPQHF.

The count of this clone is one. J is TRBJ1-1 and V is TRBV18; 8 positions match TRBD1. Germline V gives CDR1 KGHSH, CDR2 LQKENI. V shed 2 bases, J shed 1 base, and the junction held 6 bases outside the gene matches. CDR3 length equals 16 residues. CDR3 sequence reads: CASSPRVGTGNTEAFF. The CDR3 region has the DNA TGTGCCAGCTCACCAAGAGTGGGGACAGGGAACACTGAAGCTTTCTTT.

The V gene is TRBV5-6, the J gene TRBJ2-5, with TRBD2 matching 10 bases. CDR3 length: 15 amino acids. The V segment lost 4 bases and the J segment 3 bases; nucleotides outside the gene matches: 6. Germline V gene lookup returns CDR1 SGHDT and CDR2 YYEEEE. The CDR3 DNA is TGTGCCAGCAGCCGACTAGCGGGTGGGGAAGAGACCCAGTACTTC. This gives the protein CASSRLAGGEETQYF.

The chain carries TRBV29-1 and TRBJ1-1; D remains unclear. Germline CDR1 and CDR2: SQVTM and ANQGSEA. This CDR3 has 15 amino acids. V lost 4 bases and J 5 bases, leaving 20 bases between the germline ends. The CDR3 bases are TGCAGCGTTGTGCCCATGGTCGTGGGCCGGACTGAAGCTTTCTTT. Protein: CSVVPMVVGRTEAFF. Supplemented by reference TRBV29-1 and TRBJ1-1, the full variable domain reads SAVISQKPSRDICQRGTSLTIQCQVDSQVTMMFWYRQQPGQSLTLIATANQGSEATYESGFVIDKFPISRPNLTFSTLTVSNMSPEDSSIYLCSVVPMVVGRTEAFFGQGTRLTVV.

In this sample, this clone turned up a few times. The chain carries TRBV2 and TRBJ2-2; 14 bases match TRBD2. V gave up 4 bases and J gave up 5 bases; unmatched junction bases: 3. The CDR3 spans 16 residues. Germline CDR1 SNHLY, CDR2 FYNNEI. CDR3 sequence (DNA): TGTGCCAGCAGTGTTGGACTAGCGGGAGGTACCGGGGAGCTGTTTTTT. It yields the protein CASSVGLAGGTGELFF.

V gene TRBV4-3 combines with J gene TRBJ1-5; 7 nucleotides match TRBD1. The CDR3 is 15 amino acids. V shed 3 bases, J shed 2 bases, and the junction held 4 bases outside the gene matches. CDR1 and CDR2 from the germline V gene are LGHNA and YSLEER. The CDR3 DNA reads TGCGCCAGCAGCCAGACGGGGACAGGCAATCAGCCCCAGCATTTT. This sequence encodes CASSQTGTGNQPQHF.

The chain employs TRBV6-5 and TRBJ1-1; tentative D call: TRBD1 (6 bases). Per the germline V gene, CDR1 is MNHEY and CDR2 is SVGAGI. Trimming took 3 bases from V and 4 from J, leaving 12 bases between them. There are 14 residues in the CDR3. The CDR3 DNA reads as TGTGCCAGCAGTTATACAGGGTCGGCCACTGAAGCTTTCTTT. It codes for CASSYTGSATEAFF.

In this sample, this clone turned up many times. The rearrangement uses TRBV7-2 and TRBJ1-2; D perhaps matches TRBD1 (6 bases). Trimming cost V 1 base and J 8 bases, with 20 bases left between them. The CDR3 has 16 amino acids. Per the germline V gene, CDR1 is SGHTA and CDR2 is FQGNSA. The CDR3 loop reads CASSLEGWGGANGYTF. The DNA for the CDR3 is TGTGCCAGCAGCTTAGAGGGCTGGGGGGGCGCTAACGGCTACACCTTC. Filled out from reference TRBV7-2 and TRBJ1-2, the complete variable domain reads GAGVSQSPSNKVTEKGKDVELRCDPISGHTALYWYRQSLGQGLEFLIYFQGNSAPDKSGLPSDRFSAERTGGSVSTLTIQRTQQEDSAVYLCASSLEGWGGANGYTFGSGTRLTVV.

The chain joins TRBV7-8 to TRBJ2-5; D might be TRBD1 (6 bases). The CDR3 covers 14 residues. Trimming removed 3 bases from V and 1 base from J, with 9 bases in between. Per the germline V gene, CDR1 is SGHVS and CDR2 is FQNEAQ. CDR3 sequence (DNA): TGTGCCAGCAGCTTGGGGGACATCCAAGAGACCCAGTACTTC. This codes for CASSLGDIQETQYF.

This clone was recorded a few times. V and J are TRBV7-9 and TRBJ2-3, with D maybe TRBD2 (6 bases). This CDR3 comprises 17 residues. The germline V and J ends were trimmed by 4 bases and 3 bases, with 20 bases remaining between them. Germline V gives CDR1 SEHNR, CDR2 FQNEAQ (reference sequence). The CDR3 here is CASSSPPPGLLTDTQYF. The CDR3 bases are TGTGCCAGCAGCTCGCCCCCCCCGGGACTGTTGACAGATACGCAGTATTTT.

The genes are TRBV2 and TRBJ1-1, with TRBD1 identical over 7 bases. V trimming: 2 bases; J trimming: 10 bases; junction bases outside the gene matches: 4. CDR1 SNHLY and CDR2 FYNNEI come from the germline V gene. CDR3 length: 12 amino acids. The CDR3 loop is CASSETQGGAFF. CDR3 sequence (DNA): TGTGCCAGCAGTGAAACTCAGGGGGGAGCTTTCTTT.

V gene TRBV9 combines with J gene TRBJ1-1; D not resolved. CDR1 and CDR2 from the germline V gene are SGDLS and YYNGEE. V was pared by 4 bases and J by 10 bases, with 14 bases between. The CDR3 covers 12 residues. The CDR3 region is CASSPPQVRAFF. Written as DNA, the CDR3 is TGTGCCAGCAGCCCCCCCCAGGTTCGAGCTTTCTTT.

This chain links TRBV7-9 with TRBJ1-1; D is perhaps TRBD1 (5 bases). There are 15 residues in the CDR3. V lost 4 bases to trimming and J lost 0 bases, with 12 bases between them. Germline CDR1 reads SEHNR; CDR2 reads FQNEAQ (reference sequence). CDR3 amino acids: CASSSETGLNTEAFF. The CDR3 coding sequence is TGTGCCAGCAGCTCGGAAACAGGTCTGAACACTGAAGCTTTCTTT.

This chain uses TRBV19 with TRBJ2-3; TRBD2 aligns across 9 bases. Germline V gives CDR1 LNHDA, CDR2 SQIVND (reference sequence). The CDR3 spans 14 residues. The J segment lost 5 bases and the V segment lost 10 bases, leaving 10 bases of the junction unmatched. DNA for the CDR3: TGTGCCACCCAGACTAGCGGAGGGGGAGATACGCAGTATTTT. Its translation is CATQTSGGGDTQYF.

This chain links TRBV14 with TRBJ2-7; D may be TRBD2 (5 bases). Germline CDR1 and CDR2: SGHDN and FVKESK. V lost 6 bases to trimming and J lost 2 bases, with 11 bases between them. There are 13 residues in the CDR3. CDR3 nucleotide sequence: TGTGCCAGCAGACTCTCGGGGACCTACGAGCAGTACTTC. Its translation: CASRLSGTYEQYF.

The chain is built from TRBV15 and TRBJ2-2; D not resolved. V lost 1 base, J lost 5 bases, and 8 bases lay in between. Germline V CDR1 and CDR2: LNHNV, YYDKDF (reference sequence). The CDR3 extends over 14 amino acids. CDR3: CATSRARSTGELFF. The CDR3 DNA reads TGTGCCACCAGCAGAGCTAGGAGTACCGGGGAGCTGTTTTTT. The full variable domain, completed using reference TRBV15 and TRBJ2-2, is DAMVIQNPRYQVTQFGKPVTLSCSQTLNHNVMYWYQQKSSQAPKLLFHYYDKDFNNEADTPDNFQSRRPNTSFCFLDIRSPGLGDTAMYLCATSRARSTGELFFGEGSRLTVL.

The chain uses TRBV7-2 and TRBJ2-5; D possibly corresponds to TRBD2 (5 bases). Germline values: CDR1 SGHTA, CDR2 FQGNSA. V was cut by 5 bases and J by 2 bases, with 18 bases left in between. The CDR3 loop spans 16 amino acids. The CDR3 DNA follows: TGTGCCAGCAGCCCGGGGTTCGCAATCGGGCAAGAGACCCAGTACTTC. Translation gives CASSPGFAIGQETQYF.

The DNA of the CDR3 is TGTGCCAGCAGCTTTTCAGAGGGAGGCTACACCTTC. Translation gives CASSFSEGGYTF. J is TRBJ1-2 and V is TRBV7-9; no clear D gene. Germline V gene sequence: CDR1 SEHNR, CDR2 FQNEAQ (reference sequence). This CDR3 has 12 amino acids. V dropped 3 bases and J dropped 8 bases, with 10 bases sitting between them.

This chain uses TRBV18 with TRBJ2-1; 11 nucleotides align to TRBD2. The V and J ends lost 8 bases and 5 bases, in that order; junction bases with no gene match: 11. Germline values: CDR1 KGHSH, CDR2 LQKENI. The CDR3 is made up of 16 amino acids. The CDR3 DNA reads TGTGCCAGCCAGTACGCCGTAGCGGGAGGGCACAATGAGCAGTTCTTC. It encodes CASQYAVAGGHNEQFF.

This clone was observed a single time. The DNA of the CDR3 is TGTGCCAGCGGGCGCAGGGAGGAGAGGAATTCACCCCTCCACTTT. It encodes CASGRREERNSPLHF. The chain links TRBV6-5 to TRBJ1-6; the D gene is possibly TRBD1 (5 bases). The CDR3 has 15 residues. The germline CDR1 and CDR2 sequences are MNHEY and SVGAGI. Between the trimmed V and J ends, which lost 8 bases and 7 bases, there was a span of 18 bases.

The chain links TRBV24-1 to TRBJ2-1; D remains unclear. Germline V gene sequence: CDR1 KGHDR, CDR2 SFDVKD. The CDR3 spans 13 residues. Deletions cut 1 base from V and 8 bases from J, with 8 bases between. The CDR3 here is CATSDFRSDEQFF. Written as DNA, the CDR3 is TGTGCCACCAGTGATTTCCGGAGTGATGAGCAGTTCTTC.

The table lists this clone with a few counts. The CDR3 nucleotides are TGTGCCTGGAGTGTAAAAGGCAGGGGGAGCACTGAAGCTTTCTTT. As protein: CAWSVKGRGSTEAFF. The V gene is TRBV30, the J gene TRBJ1-1; 7 bases align to TRBD1. V gave up 0 bases and J gave up 4 bases; unmatched junction bases: 8. Looked up from germline, CDR1 is GTSNPN and CDR2 is SVGIG (reference sequence). This CDR3 is built from 15 residues.

This clone has only one observation. CDR3 protein: CASSQADGLAGDEQFF. For the CDR3, the DNA is TGCGCCAGCAGCCAGGCCGACGGACTAGCGGGGGATGAGCAGTTCTTC. The chain joins TRBV4-1 to TRBJ2-1; 13 nucleotides align to TRBD2. The CDR3 spans 16 residues. CDR1 and CDR2 from the germline V gene are MGHRA and YSYEKL. V shed 3 bases and J 8 bases; nucleotides not matched to a gene: 7.

Regarding this clone: Other nucleotide sequences from this sample produce the same CDR3. The chain links TRBV7-9 to TRBJ2-2; weak D call: TRBD2 (6 bases). V lost 5 bases, J lost 2 bases, and 12 bases lay in between. Germline values: CDR1 SEHNR, CDR2 FQNEAQ (reference sequence). The CDR3 length is 15 residues. CDR3 loop: CASSPAGTNTGELFF. CDR3 DNA sequence: TGTGCCAGCAGCCCCGCCGGGACTAACACCGGGGAGCTGTTTTTT.

Notes on this clone: Distinct nucleotide sequences in the sample also encode this CDR3. The chain employs TRBV7-2 and TRBJ1-5; TRBD1 might be the D (6 bases). This CDR3 contains 14 residues. Between the trimmed V and J ends, which lost 5 bases and 3 bases, there was a span of 11 bases. CDR1 and CDR2 from the germline V gene are SGHTA and FQGNSA. CDR3 in amino acids: CASSPTGPNQPQHF. The CDR3 bases are TGTGCCAGCAGCCCCACAGGGCCCAATCAGCCCCAGCATTTT.

This clone showed up just a few times. This chain uses TRBV7-9 with TRBJ2-7, with 9 bases identical to TRBD1. Germline V CDR1 and CDR2: SEHNR, FQNEAQ (reference sequence). J was trimmed by 6 bases and V by 2 bases; bases with no gene match: 5. CDR3 size: 14 residues. The CDR3 DNA reads as TGTGCCAGCAGCTTAACCGGGACAGGGACCGAGCAGTACTTC. It specifies CASSLTGTGTEQYF.